This T cell receptor (beta chain) was documented in a study of blood T cell repertoires in COVID-19. The wider study: Whether acute or convalescent, the COVID-19 samples came from the United States, Italy and Spain. Sources were T cells, B-cell-depleted T cells, or PBMCs; the material itself was cDNA or gDNA.

In the original workflow: Amplification of reference gene primers was used by the study to estimate nucleated cell counts. Here immunoSEQ multiplex PCR was the method, and the copy in TCRdb shows in-frame clones only, minus some. V and J calls and clone size are copied from that table; D and trimming were computed from the DNA. The sample includes 190,000 or so clones, 85% to 90% of them seen just once. This CDR3 has 17 amino acids. CDR1 is SGHVS and CDR2 is FQNEAQ in the germline V gene. V lost 6 bases to trimming and J lost 1 base, with 16 bases between them. The origin of this receptor is a man aged 40-49 years with active or convalescent COVID-19. V is TRBV7-8 and J is TRBJ2-6; tentatively, D is TRBD1 (6 bases). Sequenced material: peripheral blood. CDR3 DNA: TGTGCCAGCAGTCGGGACAATCCCCTTTCTGGGGCCAACGTCCTGACTTTC. Encoded protein: CASSRDNPLSGANVLTF.